This entry lists 9 T cell receptor beta chains sequenced from one sample in a study of cytomegalovirus exposure and HLA in healthy donors. Measured with immunoSEQ multiplex PCR; TCRdb has only the in-frame clones, and not every one. The sample comprises about 100,000 clones, about 94% of which are singletons, and 0.67% rests with the top ten. Material for sequencing was PBMCs. These receptors originate from a woman between 18 and 29 years old in good health and CMV-seronegative.

The J gene is TRBJ1-5, the V gene TRBV5-1; D might be TRBD1 (6 bases). The CDR3 loop spans 14 amino acids. Germline values: CDR1 SGHRS, CDR2 YFSETQ. Trimming removed 4 bases from V and 4 bases from J, with 12 bases in between. The CDR3 region has the DNA TGCGCCAGCAGCCCGGACAGATCGAATCAGCCCCAGCATTTT. Protein sequence: CASSPDRSNQPQHF.

The chain is built from TRBV5-8 and TRBJ2-7; tentatively, D is TRBD2 (6 bases). Trimming took off 3 bases at V and 1 base at J, with 17 bases between the two ends. Germline assignment: CDR1 SGHTS and CDR2 YDEGEE. The CDR3 covers 16 residues. Here the CDR3 reads CASSSEAGTRSYEQYF. The CDR3 DNA follows: TGTGCCAGCAGCTCGGAGGCCGGGACTCGGTCCTACGAGCAGTACTTC.

The gene calls are TRBV9 and TRBJ2-1; TRBD2 might be the D (6 bases). With 0 bases removed from V and 6 bases from J, the gap between germline ends came to 10 bases. The germline V gene has CDR1 SGDLS and CDR2 YYNGEE. This CDR3 is 14 amino acids long. The CDR3 nucleotides read TGTGCCAGCAGCGTAGGGGGGGTGCGCAATGAGCAGTTCTTC. This translates into CASSVGGVRNEQFF.

The V and J genes are TRBV30 and TRBJ2-1, with 14 positions matching TRBD2. V gave up 1 base and J gave up 7 bases; unmatched junction bases: 6. The CDR3 consists of 16 residues. CDR1 and CDR2 from the germline V gene are GTSNPN and SVGIG (reference sequence). The CDR3 is CAWSDPGLAGVNEQFF. The CDR3 DNA is TGTGCCTGGAGTGATCCGGGACTAGCGGGGGTTAATGAGCAGTTCTTC.

This clone was seen repeatedly, ten times or more. V usage is TRBV5-1 and J usage is TRBJ1-2; perhaps TRBD1 as D (5 bases). In germline, CDR1 is SGHRS, CDR2 YFSETQ. Trimming took 4 bases from V and 4 from J, leaving 17 bases between them. The CDR3 is 15 amino acids. The CDR3 coding sequence is TGCGCCAGCAGCCTCGGGACTACCGGGAGCTATGGCTACACCTTC. It encodes CASSLGTTGSYGYTF.

The chain carries TRBV7-2 and TRBJ2-2; the match to TRBD1 covers 8 bases. This CDR3 has 16 amino acids. Trimming at V came to 5 bases and at J to 4 bases, leaving 9 bases not matched to a gene. Germline CDR1 is SGHTA and CDR2 is FQGNSA. CDR3 protein: CASSRTRGQGTGELFF. Written as DNA, the CDR3 is TGTGCCAGCAGCAGAACCAGGGGGCAAGGCACCGGGGAGCTGTTTTTT. The full variable domain, rest sourced from reference TRBV7-2 and TRBJ2-2, is GAGVSQSPSNKVTEKGKDVELRCDPISGHTALYWYRQSLGQGLEFLIYFQGNSAPDKSGLPSDRFSAERTGGSVSTLTIQRTQQEDSAVYLCASSRTRGQGTGELFFGEGSRLTVL.

The rearrangement uses TRBV19 and TRBJ2-6, with D possibly matching TRBD1 (6 bases). Germline loops: CDR1 LNHDA, CDR2 SQIVND (reference sequence). Deletions cut 5 bases from V and 1 base from J, with 15 bases between. This CDR3 has 17 residues. The CDR3 loop reads CASSLKNRASGANVLTF. For the CDR3, the DNA is TGTGCCAGTAGTTTAAAGAACAGGGCTTCTGGGGCCAACGTCCTGACTTTC.

The chain combines TRBV5-4 with TRBJ2-7, with TRBD1 matching over 10 bases. Germline lookup yields CDR1 SGHNT and CDR2 YYREEE (reference sequence). Trimming took 4 bases from V and 5 from J; bases not matched to a gene: 12. CDR3 size: 16 residues. In DNA form, the CDR3 reads TGTGCCAGCAGCCAGGACCGGACAGGGGGTTTCAACGAGCAGTACTTC. Its translation is CASSQDRTGGFNEQYF.

The J gene is TRBJ2-7, the V gene TRBV6-5, with D possibly matching TRBD2 (6 bases). With 7 bases removed from V and 0 bases from J, the gap between germline ends came to 13 bases. Germline V gives CDR1 MNHEY, CDR2 SVGAGI. This CDR3 spans 14 amino acids. Written as DNA, the CDR3 is TGTGCCAGCATGGGGACTGCGATCTCCTACGAGCAGTACTTC. Encoded protein: CASMGTAISYEQYF.